This is a list of T cell receptor beta chains from one sample in a study of blood T cell repertoires in COVID-19. Sequencing used immunoSEQ multiplex PCR; TCRdb keeps in-frame clones, though not all of them. The sample lists hundreds of thousands of clones, approximately 91% occurring once. Sequencing was carried out using peripheral blood. The receptors originated from a middle-aged man with acute or convalescent COVID-19. CDR3s include the opening cysteine and the closing phenylalanine or tryptophan. Each record gives: D gene, clone size, V gene, J gene, CDR3 protein, CDR3 DNA. D genes are given only for firm matches. The size field is filled for only some rows; it gives once, few, many or a size class.

NA	NA	TRBV7-9	TRBJ1-2	CASSGAPEQAAYGYTF	TGTGCCAGCAGCGGGGCCCCTGAGCAGGCGGCCTATGGCTACACCTTC
NA	NA	TRBV7-2	TRBJ2-5	CASSLVLVAYDQETQYF	TGTGCCAGCAGCTTAGTATTAGTAGCGTACGACCAAGAGACCCAGTACTTC
TRBD1	NA	TRBV4-1	TRBJ1-2	CASREHPGQEDYGYTF	TGCGCCAGCAGAGAGCACCCGGGACAGGAGGACTATGGCTACACCTTC
NA	NA	TRBV13	TRBJ2-1	CASNLVGALPANEQFF	TGTGCCAGCAATTTAGTAGGGGCTCTCCCAGCTAATGAGCAGTTCTTC
NA	NA	TRBV11-2	TRBJ1-3	CASSPFRTDRNTIYF	TGTGCCAGCAGCCCATTCCGGACAGATCGAAACACCATATATTTT
TRBD2	NA	TRBV28	TRBJ2-2	CASSFSREGLTGELFF	TGTGCCAGCAGTTTTTCCAGGGAGGGCCTCACCGGGGAGCTGTTTTTT
TRBD1	NA	TRBV10-3	TRBJ1-1	CAIGTVADTEAFF	TGTGCCATCGGGACAGTTGCGGACACTGAAGCTTTCTTT
NA	NA	TRBV5-1	TRBJ2-2	CASRSTGNTGELFF	TGCGCCAGCAGGTCTACAGGGAACACCGGGGAGCTGTTTTTT
NA	NA	TRBV5-4	TRBJ2-1	CASSLSNSGQFF	TGTGCCAGCAGCTTAAGTAACAGCGGGCAGTTCTTC
TRBD1	NA	TRBV2	TRBJ2-7	CASSLNRDSYEQYF	TGTGCCAGCAGTTTAAACCGGGACAGCTACGAGCAGTACTTC
TRBD2	NA	TRBV5-4	TRBJ2-7	CASSSTAGYEQYF	TGTGCCAGCAGCTCGACAGCGGGGTACGAGCAGTACTTC
TRBD2	NA	TRBV10-1	TRBJ2-1	CASSESGGANEQFF	TGCGCCAGCAGTGAAAGCGGGGGGGCGAATGAGCAGTTCTTC
NA	NA	TRBV19	TRBJ2-6	CASSMSGAGANVLTF	TGTGCCAGTAGTATGTCGGGGGCTGGGGCCAACGTCCTGACTTTC
TRBD1	once	TRBV27	TRBJ2-2	CASSYGGQELTGELFF	TGTGCCAGCTCCTATGGGGGACAGGAGCTTACCGGGGAGCTGTTTTTT
TRBD1	once	TRBV24-1	TRBJ1-2	CATESGQENYGYTF	TGTGCCACCGAGTCGGGACAGGAGAACTATGGCTACACCTTC
NA	NA	TRBV28	TRBJ2-1	CASSFPSGFYNEQFF	TGTGCCAGCAGTTTTCCCAGCGGGTTCTACAATGAGCAGTTCTTC
NA	NA	TRBV5-1	TRBJ2-7	CASSFTGTYEQYF	TGCGCCAGCAGCTTTACAGGTACCTACGAGCAGTACTTC
NA	NA	TRBV29-1	TRBJ2-5	CSVELYSQETQYF	TGCAGCGTTGAACTATATTCCCAAGAGACCCAGTACTTC
TRBD2	NA	TRBV24-1	TRBJ2-5	CATSDSTSGRETQYF	TGTGCCACCAGTGATTCGACTAGCGGCCGGGAGACCCAGTACTTC
NA	NA	TRBV28	TRBJ2-5	CASSLTGGGETQYF	TGTGCCAGCAGTCTTACAGGTGGTGGAGAGACCCAGTACTTC
TRBD1	NA	TRBV5-1	TRBJ2-3	CASCRGTGDEAQYF	TGCGCCAGCTGCCGGGGGACAGGGGATGAGGCGCAGTATTTT
NA	once	TRBV10-3	TRBJ1-1	CAISDYGGGGTEAFF	TGTGCCATCAGTGATTATGGAGGGGGAGGGACTGAAGCTTTCTTT
NA	NA	TRBV5-4	TRBJ2-3	CASSWPPGSPDTQYF	TGTGCCAGCAGCTGGCCCCCGGGGAGCCCAGATACGCAGTATTTT
NA	NA	TRBV6-5	TRBJ1-5	CASSPNWSSNQPQHF	TGTGCCAGCAGTCCGAACTGGTCTAGCAATCAGCCCCAGCATTTT
TRBD2	NA	TRBV4-2	TRBJ2-3	CASSHSAGVTDTQYF	TGTGCCAGCAGCCACTCGGCGGGGGTGACAGATACGCAGTATTTT
NA	once	TRBV19	TRBJ2-4	CASSIEASRDIQYF	TGTGCCAGTAGTATAGAAGCTAGCCGGGACATTCAGTACTTC
NA	NA	TRBV11-1	TRBJ1-2	CASTPAGVLGGYTF	TGTGCCAGCACCCCAGCCGGGGTATTAGGCGGCTACACCTTC
TRBD1	NA	TRBV28	TRBJ2-4	CASRQTYRGQLQNIQYF	TGTGCCAGCAGACAAACCTACAGGGGTCAGCTTCAAAACATTCAGTACTTC
TRBD1	NA	TRBV19	TRBJ2-7	CASSGGTGGSSYEQYF	TGTGCCAGTAGTGGGGGGACAGGAGGGTCATCCTACGAGCAGTACTTC
NA	NA	TRBV7-2	TRBJ1-2	CASSFLPGLFYGYTF	TGTGCCAGCAGCTTCCTTCCGGGACTCTTCTATGGCTACACCTTC
TRBD2	NA	TRBV27	TRBJ2-7	CASSASGSYEQYF	TGTGCCAGCAGTGCTAGCGGGTCCTACGAGCAGTACTTC
TRBD2	NA	TRBV7-9	TRBJ2-3	CASSSPKAGGRDTQYF	TGTGCCAGCAGTTCCCCGAAGGCGGGAGGGAGAGATACGCAGTATTTT
NA	NA	TRBV19	TRBJ2-7	CASSIRRGIFEQYF	TGTGCCAGTAGTATTAGGCGGGGAATCTTCGAGCAGTACTTC
NA	NA	TRBV6-5	TRBJ1-5	CASSRTGQSNQPQHF	TGTGCCAGCAGTCGGACGGGACAAAGCAATCAGCCCCAGCATTTT
NA	NA	TRBV9	TRBJ2-7	CASSVAITGQDEQYF	TGTGCCAGCAGCGTAGCTATAACAGGGCAAGACGAGCAGTACTTC
NA	NA	TRBV10-1	TRBJ1-5	CASSGRVDQPQHF	TGCGCCAGCAGTGGCAGGGTTGATCAGCCCCAGCATTTT
NA	NA	TRBV4-1	TRBJ1-2	CASSQGLTYGYTF	TGCGCCAGCAGCCAGGGACTCACTTATGGCTACACCTTC
TRBD1	NA	TRBV11-2	TRBJ2-5	CASSFLGQLGETQYF	TGTGCCAGCAGCTTTTTGGGACAGCTCGGGGAGACCCAGTACTTC
TRBD1	NA	TRBV27	TRBJ2-7	CASRSRTGTTSEQYF	TGTGCCAGCAGGTCCCGGACAGGCACAACCAGCGAGCAGTACTTC
NA	NA	TRBV28	TRBJ2-2	CASSLGQNTGELFF	TGTGCCAGCAGTTTAGGGCAGAACACCGGGGAGCTGTTTTTT
NA	NA	TRBV3-1/TRBV3-2	TRBJ2-1	CASSQEHHNEQFF	TGTGCCAGCAGCCAAGAACACCACAATGAGCAGTTCTTC
TRBD1	NA	TRBV10-2	TRBJ1-2	CASSERTGVYTF	TGCGCCAGCAGTGAGCGTACAGGGGTCTACACCTTC
TRBD1	NA	TRBV7-8	TRBJ1-2	CASSLQGGDGYTF	TGTGCCAGCAGCCTACAGGGGGGGGATGGCTACACCTTC
TRBD1	NA	TRBV15	TRBJ1-1	CATSREGGDREAFF	TGTGCCACCAGCAGAGAAGGGGGGGACAGGGAAGCTTTCTTT
TRBD1	once	TRBV3-1/TRBV3-2	TRBJ1-2	CASSRETGGNYGYTF	TGTGCCAGCAGCCGTGAGACAGGGGGTAACTATGGCTACACCTTC
NA	NA	TRBV28	TRBJ2-1	CASSWYARAGEQFF	TGTGCCAGCAGTTGGTACGCCCGGGCGGGTGAGCAGTTCTTC
NA	NA	TRBV29-1	TRBJ2-5	CSVELAHQETQYF	TGCAGCGTTGAACTAGCGCACCAAGAGACCCAGTACTTC
TRBD2	NA	TRBV10-3	TRBJ2-7	CAISEPGLKTGEQYF	TGTGCCATCAGTGAGCCGGGACTAAAGACGGGCGAGCAGTACTTC
NA	NA	TRBV7-8	TRBJ2-7	CASSLEGTFRGKYEQYF	TGTGCCAGCAGCTTAGAGGGGACTTTCAGGGGGAAATACGAGCAGTACTTC
TRBD1	NA	TRBV18	TRBJ1-5	CASSQGTGNGGNQPQHF	TGTGCCAGCTCACAGGGGACAGGGAATGGGGGCAATCAGCCCCAGCATTTT
NA	once	TRBV28	TRBJ2-1	CASSPSGEWNEQFF	TGTGCCAGCAGTCCGTCCGGTGAATGGAATGAGCAGTTCTTC
TRBD1	NA	TRBV2	TRBJ1-2	CASRETVTGYGGYTF	TGTGCCAGCAGGGAAACCGTGACAGGGTACGGCGGCTACACCTTC